This TCR beta chain was found in a study of early stage breast cancer tumors. About the research overall: ER+/PR+/HER2- status applied to twelve of 16 invasive breast tumors.

Note on this clone: The antigen is unknown.

Findings of the study overall: Chain pairing and CD4, CD8 or FOXP3 expression were not captured. Comparing each tissue with blood distinguished tumor from normal in 14 of 16 patients.

This table comes from immunoSEQ multiplex PCR, and its TCRdb copy is limited to in-frame clones, with some not included. The sample records about 72,000 clones, around 85% being singletons. V lost 4 bases, J lost 10 bases, and 15 bases lay in between. Germline values: CDR1 SQVTM, CDR2 ANQGSEA. This CDR3 contains 12 residues. The TCR originated in a person aged 55 to 69 with breast cancer. This rearrangement joins TRBV29-1 to TRBJ2-3; D unresolved. Material: blood. CDR3 in amino acids: CSVGSNMGAQYF. The CDR3 nucleotides are TGCAGCGTTGGCAGTAATATGGGTGCGCAGTATTTT.